This T cell receptor (beta chain) was identified during a study of T cell changes during pregnancy in multiple sclerosis. Assay used: immunoSEQ multiplex PCR; TCRdb lists only in-frame clones, some missing. The sample shows tens of thousands of clones, approximately 92% of them seen only once. This receptor was obtained from a female donor in good health, enrolled as a control in a pregnancy study. This material consisted of peripheral blood, taken in the third trimester of pregnancy.

CDR3 loop: CASSILSDTQYF. Written as DNA, the CDR3 is TGTGCCAGCAGCATCTTATCAGATACGCAGTATTTT. The chain joins TRBV7-2 to TRBJ2-3, with D uncertain. The ends were cut back, 5 bases at V and 4 bases at J, with 7 bases in the middle. The germline V gene has CDR1 SGHTA and CDR2 FQGNSA. The CDR3 sequence is 12 residues long.